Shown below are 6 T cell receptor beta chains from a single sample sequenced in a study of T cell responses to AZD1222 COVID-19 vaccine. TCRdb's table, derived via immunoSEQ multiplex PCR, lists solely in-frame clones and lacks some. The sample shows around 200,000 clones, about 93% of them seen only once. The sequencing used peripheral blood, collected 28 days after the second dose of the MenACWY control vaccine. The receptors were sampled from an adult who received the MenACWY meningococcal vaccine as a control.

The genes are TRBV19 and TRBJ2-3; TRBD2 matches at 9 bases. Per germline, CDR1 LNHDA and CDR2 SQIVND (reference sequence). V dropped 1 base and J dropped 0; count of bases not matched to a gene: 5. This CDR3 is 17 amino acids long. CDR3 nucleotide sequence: TGTGCCAGTAGTATAGGCGCTAGCGGGGCTAGCACAGATACGCAGTATTTT. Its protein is CASSIGASGASTDTQYF.

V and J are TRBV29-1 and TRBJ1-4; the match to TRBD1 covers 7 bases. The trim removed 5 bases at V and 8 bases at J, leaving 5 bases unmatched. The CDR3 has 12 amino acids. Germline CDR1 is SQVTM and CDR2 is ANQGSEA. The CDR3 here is CSVRSQGEKLFF. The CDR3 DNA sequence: TGCAGCGTTCGATCACAGGGGGAAAAACTGTTTTTT.

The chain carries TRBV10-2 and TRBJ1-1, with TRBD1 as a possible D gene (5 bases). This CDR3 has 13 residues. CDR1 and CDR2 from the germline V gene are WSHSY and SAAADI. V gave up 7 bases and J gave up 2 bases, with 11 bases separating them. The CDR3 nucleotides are TGCGCCAGCATGCGAGGGGACAACACTGAAGCTTTCTTT. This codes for CASMRGDNTEAFF.

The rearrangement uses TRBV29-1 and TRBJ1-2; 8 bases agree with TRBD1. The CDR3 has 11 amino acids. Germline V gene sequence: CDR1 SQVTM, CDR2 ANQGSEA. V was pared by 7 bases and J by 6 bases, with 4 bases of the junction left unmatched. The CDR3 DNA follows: TGCAGCGCGGACAGGGCTAATGGCTACACCTTC. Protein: CSADRANGYTF.

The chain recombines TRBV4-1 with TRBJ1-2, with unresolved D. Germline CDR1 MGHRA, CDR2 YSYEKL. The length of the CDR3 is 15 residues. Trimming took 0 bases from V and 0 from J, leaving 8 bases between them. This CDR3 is CASSQDRTANYGYTF. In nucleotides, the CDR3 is TGCGCCAGCAGCCAAGACCGGACCGCTAACTATGGCTACACCTTC.

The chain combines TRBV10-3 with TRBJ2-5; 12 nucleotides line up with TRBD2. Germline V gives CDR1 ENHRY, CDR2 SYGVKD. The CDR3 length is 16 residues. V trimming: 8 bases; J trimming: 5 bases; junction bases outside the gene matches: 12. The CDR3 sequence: CAIELAGGILFETQYF. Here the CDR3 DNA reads TGTGCCATCGAACTAGCGGGGGGTATTTTATTTGAGACCCAGTACTTC.